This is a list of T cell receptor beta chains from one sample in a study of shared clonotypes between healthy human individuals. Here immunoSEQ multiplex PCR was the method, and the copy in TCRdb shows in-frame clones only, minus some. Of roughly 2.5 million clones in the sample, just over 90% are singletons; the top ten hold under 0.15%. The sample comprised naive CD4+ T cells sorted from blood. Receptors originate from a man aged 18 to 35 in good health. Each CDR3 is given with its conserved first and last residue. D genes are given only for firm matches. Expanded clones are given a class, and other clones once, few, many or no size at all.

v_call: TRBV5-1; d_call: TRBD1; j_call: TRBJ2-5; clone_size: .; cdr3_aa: CASSLAAGGEETQYF; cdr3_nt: TGCGCCAGCAGCTTGGCGGCAGGGGGCGAGGAGACCCAGTACTTC
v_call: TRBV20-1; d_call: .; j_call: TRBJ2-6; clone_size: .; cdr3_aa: CSSLVANVLTF; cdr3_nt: TGCAGTTCCCTGGTCGCCAACGTCCTGACTTTC
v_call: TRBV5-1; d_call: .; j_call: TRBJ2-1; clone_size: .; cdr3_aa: CASSRGDSSYNEQFF; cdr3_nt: TGCGCCAGCTCCCGGGGCGATAGCTCCTACAATGAGCAGTTCTTC
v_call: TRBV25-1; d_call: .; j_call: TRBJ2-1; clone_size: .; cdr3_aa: CASSEAPTQQFF; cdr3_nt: TGTGCCAGCAGTGAGGCACCTACCCAACAGTTCTTC
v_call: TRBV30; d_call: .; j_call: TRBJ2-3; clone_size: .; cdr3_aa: CAWSVGFSSTDTQYF; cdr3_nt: TGTGCCTGGAGTGTAGGGTTTTCTAGCACAGATACGCAGTATTTT
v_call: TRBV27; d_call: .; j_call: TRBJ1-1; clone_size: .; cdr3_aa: CASSFSGVVTEAFF; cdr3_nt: TGTGCCAGCAGTTTCTCAGGGGTGGTCACTGAAGCTTTCTTT
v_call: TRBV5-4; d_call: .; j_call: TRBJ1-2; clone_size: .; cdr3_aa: CASSLSGQHYGYTF; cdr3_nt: TGTGCCAGCAGCTTGAGCGGGCAGCACTATGGCTACACCTTC
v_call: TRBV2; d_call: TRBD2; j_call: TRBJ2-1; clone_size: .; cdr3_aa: CASSPLAGGSNEQFF; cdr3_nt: TGTGCCAGCAGCCCCTTAGCGGGAGGCTCCAATGAGCAGTTCTTC
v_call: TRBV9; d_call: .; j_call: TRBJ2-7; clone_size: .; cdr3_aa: CASSVGLSYEQYF; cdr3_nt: TGTGCCAGCAGCGTAGGCTTATCCTACGAGCAGTACTTC
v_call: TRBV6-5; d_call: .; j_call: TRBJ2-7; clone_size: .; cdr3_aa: CASSSTGNYEQYF; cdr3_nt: TGTGCCAGCAGTTCTACAGGGAACTACGAGCAGTACTTC
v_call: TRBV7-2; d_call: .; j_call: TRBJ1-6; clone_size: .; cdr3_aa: CASSLVRTASPLHF; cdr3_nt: TGTGCCAGCAGCTTAGTCAGAACGGCTTCACCCCTCCACTTT
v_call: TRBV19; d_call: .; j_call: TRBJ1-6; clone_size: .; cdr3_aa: CASSIFAGGANSPLHF; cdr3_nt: TGTGCCAGTAGTATATTCGCGGGGGGCGCGAATTCACCCCTCCACTTT
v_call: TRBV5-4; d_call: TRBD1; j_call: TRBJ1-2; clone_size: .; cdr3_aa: CASSLTGAIYYGYTF; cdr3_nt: TGTGCCAGCAGCTTGACAGGGGCTATATACTATGGCTACACCTTC
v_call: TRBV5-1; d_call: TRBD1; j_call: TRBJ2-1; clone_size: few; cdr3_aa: CASSLEDRVYNEQFF; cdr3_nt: TGCGCCAGCAGCTTGGAGGACAGGGTCTACAATGAGCAGTTCTTC
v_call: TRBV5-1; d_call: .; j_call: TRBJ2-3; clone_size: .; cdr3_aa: CASSLTALSYTQYF; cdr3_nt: TGCGCCAGCAGCTTGACAGCTCTCTCCTATACGCAGTATTTT
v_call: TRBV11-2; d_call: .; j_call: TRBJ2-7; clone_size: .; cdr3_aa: CASSLSGYEQYF; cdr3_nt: TGTGCCAGCAGCTTATCAGGGTACGAGCAGTACTTC
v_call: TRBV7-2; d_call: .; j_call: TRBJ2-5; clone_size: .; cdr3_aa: CASSQTALQETQYF; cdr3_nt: TGTGCCAGCAGCCAAACAGCCCTCCAAGAGACCCAGTACTTC
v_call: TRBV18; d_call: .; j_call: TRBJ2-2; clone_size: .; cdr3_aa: CASSPPSRENTGELFF; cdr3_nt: TGTGCCAGCTCACCCCCTTCCAGGGAGAACACCGGGGAGCTGTTTTTT
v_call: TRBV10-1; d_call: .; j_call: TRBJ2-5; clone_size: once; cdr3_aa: CASSESWGTQETQYF; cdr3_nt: TGCGCCAGCAGTGAGTCTTGGGGGACCCAAGAGACCCAGTACTTC
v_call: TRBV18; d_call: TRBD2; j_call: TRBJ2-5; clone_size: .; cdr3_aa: CASSPLGLADSQETQYF; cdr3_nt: TGTGCCAGCTCACCCCTCGGACTAGCGGACTCTCAAGAGACCCAGTACTTC
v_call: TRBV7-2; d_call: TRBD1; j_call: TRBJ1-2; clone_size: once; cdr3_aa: CASSPDRVGGYTF; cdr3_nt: TGTGCCAGCAGCCCGGACAGGGTTGGGGGCTACACCTTC
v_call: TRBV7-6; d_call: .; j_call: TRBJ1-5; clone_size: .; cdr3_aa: CASSFAGGAGQPQHF; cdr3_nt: TGTGCCAGCAGCTTCGCGGGGGGCGCGGGTCAGCCCCAGCATTTT
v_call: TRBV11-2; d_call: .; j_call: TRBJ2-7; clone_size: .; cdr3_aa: CASSLDQTGAYEQYF; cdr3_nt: TGTGCCAGCAGCTTAGATCAGACAGGTGCCTACGAGCAGTACTTC
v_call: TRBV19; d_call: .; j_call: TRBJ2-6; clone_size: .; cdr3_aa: CASSITGTGANVLTF; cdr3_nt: TGTGCCAGTAGTATTACAGGGACTGGGGCCAACGTCCTGACTTTC
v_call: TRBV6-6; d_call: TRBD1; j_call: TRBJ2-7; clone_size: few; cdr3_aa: CASSVQGTSYEQYF; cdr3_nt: TGTGCCAGCAGTGTACAGGGGACCTCCTACGAGCAGTACTTC
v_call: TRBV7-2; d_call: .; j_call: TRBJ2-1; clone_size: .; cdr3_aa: CASSLERGPYNEQFF; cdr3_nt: TGTGCCAGCAGCTTAGAACGGGGTCCATACAATGAGCAGTTCTTC
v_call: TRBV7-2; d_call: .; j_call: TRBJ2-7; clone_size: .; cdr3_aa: CASSLGPRPSYEQYF; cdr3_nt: TGTGCCAGCAGCTTAGGGCCGCGCCCCTCCTACGAGCAGTACTTC
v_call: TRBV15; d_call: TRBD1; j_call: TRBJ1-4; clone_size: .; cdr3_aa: CATSRTTGASTNEKLFF; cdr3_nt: TGTGCCACCAGCAGAACGACAGGGGCTTCAACTAATGAAAAACTGTTTTTT
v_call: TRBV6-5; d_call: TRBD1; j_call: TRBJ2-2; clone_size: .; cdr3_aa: CASSLDRDTGELFF; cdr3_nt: TGTGCCAGCAGTTTGGACAGGGACACCGGGGAGCTGTTTTTT
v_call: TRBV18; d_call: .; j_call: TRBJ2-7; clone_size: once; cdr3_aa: CASSPGDPTYEQYF; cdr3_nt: TGTGCCAGCTCACCAGGGGACCCCACCTACGAGCAGTACTTC
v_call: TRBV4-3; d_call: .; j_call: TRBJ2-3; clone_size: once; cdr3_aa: CASSQTTFSTDTQYF; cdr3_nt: TGCGCCAGCAGCCAAACAACCTTTAGCACAGATACGCAGTATTTT
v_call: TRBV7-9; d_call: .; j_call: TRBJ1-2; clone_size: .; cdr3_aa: CASSLEPNYGYTF; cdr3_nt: TGTGCCAGCAGCTTAGAGCCTAACTATGGCTACACCTTC
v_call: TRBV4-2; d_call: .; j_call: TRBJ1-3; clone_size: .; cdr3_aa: CASSHVDGSSGNTIYF; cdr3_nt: TGTGCCAGCAGCCACGTAGACGGAAGCTCTGGAAACACCATATATTTT
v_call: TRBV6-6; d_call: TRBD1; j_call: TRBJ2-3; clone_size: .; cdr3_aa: CASSYPGTADADTQYF; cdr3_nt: TGTGCCAGCAGCTACCCCGGGACAGCAGACGCAGATACGCAGTATTTT
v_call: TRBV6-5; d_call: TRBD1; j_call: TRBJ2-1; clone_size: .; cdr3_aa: CASSYSGDRGHEQFF; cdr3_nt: TGTGCCAGCAGTTACTCGGGGGACAGGGGGCATGAGCAGTTCTTC
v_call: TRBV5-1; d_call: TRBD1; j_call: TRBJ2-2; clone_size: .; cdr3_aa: CASSFNRGPAGELFF; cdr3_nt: TGCGCCAGCAGCTTCAACAGGGGGCCCGCCGGGGAGCTGTTTTTT
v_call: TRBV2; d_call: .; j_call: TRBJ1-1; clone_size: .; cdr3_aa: CASSEWAASMNTEAFF; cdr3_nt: TGTGCCAGCAGTGAATGGGCGGCTAGTATGAACACTGAAGCTTTCTTT
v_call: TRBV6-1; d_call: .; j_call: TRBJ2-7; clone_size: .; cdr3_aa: CASSTWTPTYEQYF; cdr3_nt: TGTGCCAGCAGTACCTGGACACCAACCTACGAGCAGTACTTC
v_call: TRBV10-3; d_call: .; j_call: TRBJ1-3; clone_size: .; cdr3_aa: CAISDVRSGNTIYF; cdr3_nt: TGTGCCATCTCCGACGTCCGCTCTGGAAACACCATATATTTT
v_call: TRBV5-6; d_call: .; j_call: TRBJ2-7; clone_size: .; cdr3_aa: CASTLRSLTSYEQYF; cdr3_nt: TGTGCCAGCACCCTGCGGAGTTTAACCTCCTACGAGCAGTACTTC
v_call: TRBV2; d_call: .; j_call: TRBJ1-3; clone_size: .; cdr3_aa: CASSEVGPSGNTIYF; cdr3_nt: TGTGCCAGCAGTGAGGTGGGGCCCTCTGGAAACACCATATATTTT
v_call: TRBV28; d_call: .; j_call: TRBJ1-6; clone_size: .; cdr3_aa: CASRLPQGSPLHF; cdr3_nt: TGTGCCAGCAGGCTTCCACAGGGCTCACCCCTCCACTTT
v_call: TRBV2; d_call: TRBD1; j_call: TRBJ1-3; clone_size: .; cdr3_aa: CASSETTGAPGNTIYF; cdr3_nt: TGTGCCAGCAGTGAAACGACAGGGGCTCCTGGAAACACCATATATTTT
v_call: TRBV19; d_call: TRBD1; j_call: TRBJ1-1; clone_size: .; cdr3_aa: CASREYRGRDTEAFF; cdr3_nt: TGTGCCAGTAGGGAATACAGGGGGCGGGACACTGAAGCTTTCTTT
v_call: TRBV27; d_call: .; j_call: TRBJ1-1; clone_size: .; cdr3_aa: CASRDSGRAEAFF; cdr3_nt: TGTGCCAGCAGAGACAGTGGTCGGGCTGAAGCTTTCTTT
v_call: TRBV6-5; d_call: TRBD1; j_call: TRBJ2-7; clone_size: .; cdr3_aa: CASSLGQILSYEQYF; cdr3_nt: TGTGCCAGCAGTTTGGGACAGATTCTCTCCTACGAGCAGTACTTC
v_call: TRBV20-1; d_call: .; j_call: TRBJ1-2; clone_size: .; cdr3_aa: CSASQVGGYTF; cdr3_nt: TGCAGTGCTAGCCAGGTGGGTGGCTACACCTTC
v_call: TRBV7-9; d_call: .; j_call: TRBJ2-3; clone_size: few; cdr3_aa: CASSLAIDLGRDAPDTQYF; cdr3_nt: TGTGCCAGCAGCTTAGCAATTGATTTAGGGCGGGACGCCCCAGATACGCAGTATTTT
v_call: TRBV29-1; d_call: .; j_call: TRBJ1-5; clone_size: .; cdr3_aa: CSVARGSNQPQHF; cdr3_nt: TGCAGCGTTGCTAGGGGTTCCAATCAGCCCCAGCATTTT
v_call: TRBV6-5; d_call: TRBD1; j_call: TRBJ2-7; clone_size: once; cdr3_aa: CASSSGQGGYEQYF; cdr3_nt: TGTGCCAGCAGTTCCGGACAGGGCGGATACGAGCAGTACTTC
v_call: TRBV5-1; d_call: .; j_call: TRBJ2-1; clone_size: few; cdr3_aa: CASSLGENEQFF; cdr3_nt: TGCGCCAGCAGCTTGGGGGAGAATGAGCAGTTCTTC
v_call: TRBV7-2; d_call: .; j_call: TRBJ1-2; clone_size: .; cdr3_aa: CASSPDSGYGYTF; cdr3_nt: TGTGCCAGCAGTCCGGACAGCGGGTATGGCTACACCTTC
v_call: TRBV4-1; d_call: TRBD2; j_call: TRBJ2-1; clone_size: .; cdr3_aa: CASSQVLAGALGNEQFF; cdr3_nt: TGCGCCAGCAGCCAAGTGCTAGCGGGAGCCCTTGGGAATGAGCAGTTCTTC
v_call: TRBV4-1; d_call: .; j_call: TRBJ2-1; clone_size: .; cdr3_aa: CASSLDRRFHDEQFF; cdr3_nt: TGCGCCAGCAGTCTCGACAGGAGATTTCACGATGAGCAGTTCTTC
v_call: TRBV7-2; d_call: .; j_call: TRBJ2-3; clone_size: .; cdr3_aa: CASSLGGDNTDTQYF; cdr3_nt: TGTGCCAGCAGCTTAGGCGGGGACAATACAGATACGCAGTATTTT
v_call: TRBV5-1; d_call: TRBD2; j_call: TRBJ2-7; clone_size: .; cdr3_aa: CASSFGGLAAPSSYEQYF; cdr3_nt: TGCGCCAGCAGCTTCGGAGGACTAGCGGCTCCTAGCTCCTACGAGCAGTACTTC
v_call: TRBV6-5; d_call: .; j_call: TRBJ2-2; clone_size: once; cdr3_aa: CASSYGTDNTGELFF; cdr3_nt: TGTGCCAGCAGTTACGGTACCGACAACACCGGGGAGCTGTTTTTT
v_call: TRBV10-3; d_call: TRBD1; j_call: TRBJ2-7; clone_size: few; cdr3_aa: CAIRPGTGVYEQYF; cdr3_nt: TGTGCCATCAGGCCCGGGACAGGGGTCTACGAGCAGTACTTC